The 27 T cell receptor beta chains in this list originate from one sample, sequenced in a study of a mutant IDH1 vaccine in newly diagnosed glioma. These TCRs' antigens remain unknown. The protocol was immunoSEQ multiplex PCR, while the TCRdb copy is restricted to in-frame clones and leaves out a portion. This table holds some 60,000 clones, roughly nine tenths found once. Time point denoted: week 35, safety follow-up. Every vaccine dose comprised 300 ug of mutant IDH1 20-mer peptide plus topical imiquimod. This sample comprised PBMCs, obtained from a glioma patient whose treatment included an IDH1 peptide vaccine. The receptor source for this set is a man in his forties with glioma.

This chain links TRBV7-2 with TRBJ2-5; D remains unclear. Germline CDR1 reads SGHTA; CDR2 reads FQGNSA. V lost 3 bases and J 5 bases, leaving 13 bases between the germline ends. This CDR3 region has 14 residues. As DNA, the CDR3 is TGTGCCAGCAGCTTTAAGGTCCTTCAGGAGACCCAGTACTTC. Amino acids: CASSFKVLQETQYF.

The chain links TRBV6-6 to TRBJ2-7; a possible D gene is TRBD2 (6 bases). Trimming stripped 2 bases from V and 4 bases from J, with 12 bases between. The germline CDR1 and CDR2 sequences are MNHNY and SVGAGI (reference sequence). The CDR3 runs 14 residues. In nucleotides, the CDR3 is TGTGCCAGCAGTTACCTGGAGGGAGGATACGAGCAGTACTTC. It specifies CASSYLEGGYEQYF.

The chain combines TRBV5-4 with TRBJ2-5; the match to TRBD2 covers 10 bases. CDR3 length: 16 residues. The V gene's germline CDR1 is SGHNT and CDR2 YYREEE (reference sequence). Germline trimming cut 2 bases from V and 5 bases from J; bases unmatched to any gene: 9. The CDR3 sequence: CASSLGGLAAGETQYF. CDR3 sequence (DNA): TGTGCCAGCAGCTTAGGAGGACTAGCGGCCGGGGAGACCCAGTACTTC.

The genes are TRBV25-1 and TRBJ2-2; perhaps TRBD1 as D (6 bases). The germline V and J ends were trimmed by 4 bases and 1 base, with 7 bases remaining between them. The CDR3 runs to 14 residues. Germline CDR1 is MGHDK and CDR2 is SYGVNS. CDR3 region: CASSVQGNTGELFF. For the CDR3, the DNA is TGTGCCAGCAGTGTACAGGGGAACACCGGGGAGCTGTTTTTT. Full variable domain (outside the CDR3, taken from reference TRBV25-1 and TRBJ2-2): EADIYQTPRYLVIGTGKKITLECSQTMGHDKMYWYQQDPGMELHLIHYSYGVNSTEKGDLSSESTVSRIRTEHFPLTLESARPSHTSQYLCASSVQGNTGELFFGEGSRLTVL.

This sequence joins TRBV5-5 and TRBJ2-7; D not resolved. The CDR3 length is 14 residues. Between the trimmed V and J ends, which lost 0 bases and 2 bases, there was a span of 9 bases. In germline, CDR1 is SGHKS, CDR2 YYEKEE (reference sequence). The CDR3, as DNA: TGTGCCAGCAGCTTGGTAGGCTTTCCCTACGAGCAGTACTTC. It codes for CASSLVGFPYEQYF.

As concerns this clone: The sample carries other DNA sequences with the same CDR3. The chain employs TRBV5-1 and TRBJ2-5; D is uncertain. CDR1 is SGHRS and CDR2 is YFSETQ in the germline V gene. V lost 0 bases and J 1 base, leaving 7 bases between the germline ends. The CDR3 is made up of 14 amino acids. CDR3 DNA: TGCGCCAGCAGCTTGGTTGGACCCCAAGAGACCCAGTACTTC. Translated: CASSLVGPQETQYF.

The chain recombines TRBV5-1 with TRBJ2-5, with D perhaps TRBD2 (6 bases). CDR1 and CDR2 from the germline V gene are SGHRS and YFSETQ. V was shortened by 7 bases and J by 3 bases, with 13 bases between the two germline ends. CDR3 length: 13 amino acids. The CDR3 spells CASGRLVEETQYF. The CDR3 DNA reads as TGCGCCAGCGGACGACTAGTAGAAGAGACCCAGTACTTC.

CDR3 in DNA: TGTGCCAGCAGCTTGAACAGGGGGCTCGAGCAGTACTTC. Amino acids: CASSLNRGLEQYF. This chain joins TRBV5-6 and TRBJ2-7, with 9 positions matching TRBD1. Germline V gene lookup returns CDR1 SGHDT and CDR2 YYEEEE. V was clipped by 1 base and J by 6 bases; unmatched bases: 2. The length of the CDR3 is 13 residues.

The chain has TRBV9 and TRBJ2-7; 11 positions agree with TRBD1. CDR1 SGDLS and CDR2 YYNGEE come from the germline V gene. CDR3 size: 16 residues. After removal of 2 bases from V and 5 bases from J, the junction contained 9 bases not matched to a gene. The CDR3 DNA is TGTGCCAGCAGCGTTGGGACAGGGGGTTTTTACGACGAGCAGTACTTC. It yields the protein CASSVGTGGFYDEQYF.

This chain links TRBV19 with TRBJ2-7; TRBD1 matches at 9 bases. The CDR3 has 15 residues. The V gene's germline CDR1 is LNHDA and CDR2 SQIVND (reference sequence). The J segment lost 1 base and the V segment lost 8 bases, leaving 9 bases of the junction unmatched. CDR3 amino acids: CASQRGQGLSYEQYF. The CDR3 nucleotides are TGTGCCAGTCAAAGAGGACAGGGGCTATCCTACGAGCAGTACTTC.

V usage is TRBV20-1 and J usage is TRBJ1-1, with TRBD1 as a possible D gene (6 bases). The V end was cut by 5 bases, the J end by 4 bases, with 8 bases between. The CDR3 extends over 11 amino acids. Germline V gene data show CDR1 as DFQATT and CDR2 as SNEGSKA (reference sequence). The CDR3 loop reads CSAWDTTEAFF. In DNA form, the CDR3 reads TGCAGTGCTTGGGACACCACTGAAGCTTTCTTT.

V gene TRBV18 combines with J gene TRBJ2-5, with TRBD2 identical over 16 bases. Germline loops: CDR1 KGHSH, CDR2 LQKENI. This CDR3 contains 16 residues. Trimming took 3 bases from V and 5 from J; bases not matched to a gene: 3. The CDR3 sequence: CASSPPGLAGGETQYF. CDR3 nucleotide sequence: TGTGCCAGCTCACCGCCGGGACTAGCGGGAGGGGAGACCCAGTACTTC.

For the CDR3, the DNA is TGTGCCAGCACCCCGGACAGGGACATTCAGTACTTC. Its translation is CASTPDRDIQYF. The V and J genes are TRBV2 and TRBJ2-4; 8 nucleotides line up with TRBD1. Germline V gene lookup returns CDR1 SNHLY and CDR2 FYNNEI. Trimming cost V 7 bases and J 8 bases; bases outside gene matches: 4. The CDR3 runs 12 residues.

The chain joins TRBV28 to TRBJ1-5; no reliable D call. Germline V CDR1 and CDR2: MDHEN, SYDVKM. Trimming took off 5 bases at V and 1 base at J, with 6 bases between the two ends. The CDR3 is 13 residues long. CDR3 in amino acids: CASSPDSNQPQHF. CDR3 sequence (DNA): TGTGCCAGCAGTCCGGACAGCAATCAGCCCCAGCATTTT.

V usage is TRBV10-3 and J usage is TRBJ1-2, with TRBD1 matching 8 bases. Losses at the gene ends were 7 bases for V and 6 bases for J; bases not matched to a gene: 4. The CDR3 loop spans 12 amino acids. Germline lookup yields CDR1 ENHRY and CDR2 SYGVKD. The CDR3 reads CAITKTGDGYTF. The CDR3 coding sequence is TGTGCCATCACCAAGACAGGGGATGGCTACACCTTC.

This chain connects TRBV6-1 to TRBJ2-2, with 12 bases fitting TRBD2. CDR3 length: 16 amino acids. V lost 1 base to trimming and J lost 7 bases; unmatched junction nucleotides: 4. CDR1 is MNHNS, CDR2 SASEGT, per germline. The CDR3 DNA follows: TGTGCCAGCAGTGAAGTTCTAGCGGGAGGGAACGGGGAGCTGTTTTTT. Amino acid sequence: CASSEVLAGGNGELFF.

The chain combines TRBV5-5 with TRBJ2-7; D is unresolved. Germline CDR1 is SGHKS and CDR2 is YYEKEE (reference sequence). Trimming took off 0 bases at V and 2 bases at J, with 3 bases between the two ends. The CDR3 totals 12 residues. The CDR3 DNA sequence: TGTGCCAGCAGCTTGGGAGCCTACGAGCAGTACTTC. Translated: CASSLGAYEQYF.

Comments on this clone: The CDR3 carries no conserved terminal phenylalanine or tryptophan, so it likely arises from a read error. The V and J genes are TRBV6-5 and TRBJ2-7, with 9 bases that match TRBD1. V lost 6 bases to trimming and J lost 6 bases; unmatched junction nucleotides: 9. CDR3 length equals 14 residues. In germline, CDR1 is MNHEY, CDR2 SVGAGI. CDR3 region: CASRAGTGFGEQYL. CDR3 nucleotides: TGTGCCAGCAGGGCCGGGACAGGGTTTGGCGAGCAGTACCTC.

The rearrangement uses TRBV7-8 and TRBJ2-3, with TRBD2 identical over 7 bases. V shed 3 bases, J shed 3 bases, and the junction held 12 bases outside the gene matches. This CDR3 is 17 amino acids long. Germline lookup yields CDR1 SGHVS and CDR2 FQNEAQ. The CDR3 bases are TGTGCCAGCAGCTTGGGGGACGTATGGGGGGGTACAGATACGCAGTATTTT. Translating it yields CASSLGDVWGGTDTQYF.

The chain joins TRBV19 to TRBJ1-5, with TRBD1 matching 9 bases. Unmatched junction bases numbered 5, after V lost 7 bases and J lost 1 base. CDR1 and CDR2 from the germline V gene are LNHDA and SQIVND (reference sequence). This CDR3 region has 15 residues. The CDR3 nucleotides read TGTGCCAGTAAAGGCGGACAGGGGAGCAATCAGCCCCAGCATTTT. Its protein product is CASKGGQGSNQPQHF.

The rearrangement links TRBV2 to TRBJ2-7; D is unresolved. This CDR3 region has 12 residues. CDR1 SNHLY and CDR2 FYNNEI come from the germline V gene. V shed 9 bases and J shed 0 bases, with 9 bases lying between them. The DNA of the CDR3 is TGTGCCAGTATGGGTGGCTCCTACGAGCAGTACTTC. Translation gives CASMGGSYEQYF.

This chain joins TRBV7-2 and TRBJ1-2; tentatively, D is TRBD1 (5 bases). There are 15 residues in the CDR3. Trimming cost V 1 base and J 4 bases, with 13 bases left between them. Germline values: CDR1 SGHTA, CDR2 FQGNSA. DNA of the CDR3: TGTGCCAGCAGCTTAGAGAAGGGGAGGGCCTATGGCTACACCTTC. This codes for CASSLEKGRAYGYTF.

CDR3 loop: CASSTSGANNEQFF. CDR3 DNA: TGTGCCAGCAGTACTAGCGGAGCAAACAATGAGCAGTTCTTC. The chain employs TRBV6-4 and TRBJ2-1; 8 nucleotides align to TRBD2. This CDR3 has 14 residues. V trimming: 5 bases; J trimming: 5 bases; junction bases outside the gene matches: 5. Germline CDR1 is MRHNA and CDR2 is SNTAGT.

The chain employs TRBV27 and TRBJ1-4, with D maybe TRBD1 (5 bases). The CDR3 length is 13 residues. CDR1 and CDR2 from the germline V gene are MNHEY and SMNVEV (reference sequence). The V gene lost 8 bases and the J gene lost 8 bases, with 15 bases spanning the gap. CDR3 residues: CASRGGGWEKLFF. The CDR3 DNA reads as TGTGCCAGCCGGGGCGGGGGTTGGGAAAAACTGTTTTTT.

The chain recombines TRBV15 with TRBJ2-1, with 11 bases aligning to TRBD2. The V segment lost 4 bases and the J segment 5 bases; nucleotides outside the gene matches: 4. CDR1 LNHNV and CDR2 YYDKDF come from the germline V gene (reference sequence). The CDR3 is 15 residues long. The CDR3 sequence is CATSKPGLADNEQFF. DNA for the CDR3: TGTGCCACCAGCAAGCCGGGACTAGCGGACAATGAGCAGTTCTTC.

J is TRBJ2-7 and V is TRBV7-9, with 11 bases matching TRBD2. V was clipped by 5 bases and J by 2 bases; unmatched bases: 5. The CDR3 sequence is 15 residues long. Germline V gene lookup returns CDR1 SEHNR and CDR2 FQNEAQ (reference sequence). In nucleotides, the CDR3 is TGTGCCAGCAGCACCCATAGCGGGAGGGCCTACGAGCAGTACTTC. This encodes CASSTHSGRAYEQYF.

The chain joins TRBV6-6 to TRBJ2-5, with a weak D call TRBD2 (5 bases). The germline gives CDR1 MNHNY, CDR2 SVGAGI (reference sequence). V lost 7 bases, J lost 1 base, and 16 bases lay in between. The CDR3 loop spans 15 amino acids. Here the CDR3 reads CASIKGGSAQETQYF. DNA for the CDR3: TGTGCCAGCATCAAAGGTGGGAGTGCCCAAGAGACCCAGTACTTC.